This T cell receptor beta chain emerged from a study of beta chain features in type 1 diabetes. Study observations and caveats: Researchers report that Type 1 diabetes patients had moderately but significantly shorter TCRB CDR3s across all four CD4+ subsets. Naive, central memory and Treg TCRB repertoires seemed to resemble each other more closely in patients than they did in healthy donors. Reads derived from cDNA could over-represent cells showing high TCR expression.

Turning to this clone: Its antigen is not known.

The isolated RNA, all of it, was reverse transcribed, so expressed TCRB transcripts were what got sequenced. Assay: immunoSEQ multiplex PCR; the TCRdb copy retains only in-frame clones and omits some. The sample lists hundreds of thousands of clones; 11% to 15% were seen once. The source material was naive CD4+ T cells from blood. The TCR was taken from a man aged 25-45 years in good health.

For the CDR3, the DNA is TGCGCCAGCAGGAACCCTAGCGAACCGCGGACCCAGTACTTC. The encoded protein is CASRNPSEPRTQYF. This rearrangement joins TRBV10-2 to TRBJ2-5; D might be TRBD2 (6 bases). Germline-derived CDR1 and CDR2 are WSHSY and SAAADI. The CDR3 contains 14 residues. V lost 6 bases to trimming and J lost 7 bases, with 18 bases between them.